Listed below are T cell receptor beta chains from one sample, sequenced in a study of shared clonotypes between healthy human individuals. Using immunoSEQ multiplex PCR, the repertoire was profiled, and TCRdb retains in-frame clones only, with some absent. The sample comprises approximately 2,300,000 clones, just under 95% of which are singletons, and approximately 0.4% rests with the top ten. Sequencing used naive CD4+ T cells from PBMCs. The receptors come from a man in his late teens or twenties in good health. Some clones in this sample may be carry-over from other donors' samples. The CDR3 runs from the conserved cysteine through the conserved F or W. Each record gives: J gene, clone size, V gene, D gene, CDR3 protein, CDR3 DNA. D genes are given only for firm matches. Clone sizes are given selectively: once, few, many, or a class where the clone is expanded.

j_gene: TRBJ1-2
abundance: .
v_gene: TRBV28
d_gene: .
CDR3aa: CASRGVPGASGYTF
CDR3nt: TGTGCCAGCAGGGGGGTACCGGGGGCAAGTGGCTACACCTTC

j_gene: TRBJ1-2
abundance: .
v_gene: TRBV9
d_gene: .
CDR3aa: CASSATGGGNYGYTF
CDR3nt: TGTGCCAGCAGCGCAACAGGAGGGGGTAACTATGGCTACACCTTC

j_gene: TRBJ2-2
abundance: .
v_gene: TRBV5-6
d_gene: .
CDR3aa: CASSLPGQNTGELFF
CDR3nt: TGTGCCAGCAGCTTACCGGGACAGAACACCGGGGAGCTGTTTTTT

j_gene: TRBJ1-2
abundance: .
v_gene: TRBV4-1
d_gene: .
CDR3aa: CASSQGRANYGYTF
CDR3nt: TGCGCCAGCAGCCAAGGCAGAGCTAACTATGGCTACACCTTC

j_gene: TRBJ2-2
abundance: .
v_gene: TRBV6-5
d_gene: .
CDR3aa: CASRSQGAVTGELFF
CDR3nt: TGTGCCAGCAGATCACAGGGTGCCGTCACCGGGGAGCTGTTTTTT

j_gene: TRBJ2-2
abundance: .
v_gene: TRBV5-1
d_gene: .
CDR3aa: CASSFGGGNTGELFF
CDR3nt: TGCGCCAGCAGCTTCGGAGGGGGGAACACCGGGGAGCTGTTTTTT

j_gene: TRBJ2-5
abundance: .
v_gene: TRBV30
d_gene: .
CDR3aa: CAWRREETQYF
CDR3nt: TGTGCCTGGAGACGGGAAGAGACCCAGTACTTC

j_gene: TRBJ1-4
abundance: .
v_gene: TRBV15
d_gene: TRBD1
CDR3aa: CATSRDRGDEKLFF
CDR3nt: TGTGCCACCAGCCGCGACAGGGGGGATGAAAAACTGTTTTTT

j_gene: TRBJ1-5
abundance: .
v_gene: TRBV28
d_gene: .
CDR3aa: CASSFSQAHQPQHF
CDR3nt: TGTGCCAGCAGTTTCTCACAGGCTCATCAGCCCCAGCATTTT

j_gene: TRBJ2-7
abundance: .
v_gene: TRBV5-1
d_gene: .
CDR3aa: CASSDRTPAREQYF
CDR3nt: TGCGCCAGCAGCGACCGGACCCCTGCCCGGGAGCAGTACTTC

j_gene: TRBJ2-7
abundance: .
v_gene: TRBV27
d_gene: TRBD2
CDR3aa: CASSLILAGGPEHEQYF
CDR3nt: TGTGCCAGCAGTTTGATACTAGCGGGAGGGCCCGAACACGAGCAGTACTTC

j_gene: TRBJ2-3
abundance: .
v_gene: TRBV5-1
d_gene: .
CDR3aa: CASSLDGADTQYF
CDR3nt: TGCGCCAGCAGCTTGGACGGGGCAGATACGCAGTATTTT

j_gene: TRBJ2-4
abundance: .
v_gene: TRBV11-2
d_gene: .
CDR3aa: CASSFERGNGNIQYF
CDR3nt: TGTGCCAGCAGCTTCGAAAGGGGTAATGGAAACATTCAGTACTTC

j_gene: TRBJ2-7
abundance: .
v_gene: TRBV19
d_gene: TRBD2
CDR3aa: CASSTRTSGRRYEQYF
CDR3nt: TGTGCCAGTAGTACTCGGACTAGCGGGAGGAGGTACGAGCAGTACTTC

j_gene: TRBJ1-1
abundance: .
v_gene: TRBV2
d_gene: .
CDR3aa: CATTLLTDLEAFF
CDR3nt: TGTGCCACCACCCTACTAACCGACCTCGAAGCTTTCTTT

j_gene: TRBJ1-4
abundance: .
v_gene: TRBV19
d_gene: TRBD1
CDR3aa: CASRPPGGNEKLFF
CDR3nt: TGTGCCAGTCGACCGCCAGGGGGCAATGAAAAACTGTTTTTT

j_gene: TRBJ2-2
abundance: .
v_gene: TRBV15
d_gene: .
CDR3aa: CATSREFSGELFF
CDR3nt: TGTGCCACCAGCAGAGAATTCTCCGGGGAGCTGTTTTTT

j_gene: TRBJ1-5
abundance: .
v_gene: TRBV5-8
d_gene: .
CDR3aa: CASSQDGASPQHF
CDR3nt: TGTGCCAGCAGCCAGGATGGGGCTTCGCCCCAGCATTTT

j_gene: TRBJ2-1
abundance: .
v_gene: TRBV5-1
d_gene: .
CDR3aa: CASSLDWGEYNEQFF
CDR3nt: TGCGCCAGCAGCTTGGACTGGGGAGAGTACAATGAGCAGTTCTTC

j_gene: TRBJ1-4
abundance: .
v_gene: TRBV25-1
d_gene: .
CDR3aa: CASSEPRGDGEKLFF
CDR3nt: TGTGCCAGCAGTGAACCCCGTGGGGACGGAGAAAAACTGTTTTTT

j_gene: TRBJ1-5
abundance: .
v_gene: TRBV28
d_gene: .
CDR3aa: CASGSEQGHQPQHF
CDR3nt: TGTGCCAGCGGTTCCGAACAGGGCCATCAGCCCCAGCATTTT

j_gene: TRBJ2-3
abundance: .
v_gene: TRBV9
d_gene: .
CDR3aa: CASSPQEGRLGDTQYF
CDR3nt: TGTGCCAGCAGCCCCCAGGAGGGCCGATTGGGAGATACGCAGTATTTT

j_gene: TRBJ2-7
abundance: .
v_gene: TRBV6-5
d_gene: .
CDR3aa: CASKISGSSYEQYF
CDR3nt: TGTGCCAGCAAAATCAGCGGAAGCTCCTACGAGCAGTACTTC

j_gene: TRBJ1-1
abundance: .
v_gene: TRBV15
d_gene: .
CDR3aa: CATSSLWGRGAFF
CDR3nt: TGTGCCACCAGCAGCTTATGGGGGAGGGGGGCTTTCTTT

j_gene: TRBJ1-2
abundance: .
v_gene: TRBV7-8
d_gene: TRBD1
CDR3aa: CASNPKGQGGDYGYTF
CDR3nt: TGTGCCAGCAACCCGAAAGGACAGGGAGGGGACTATGGCTACACCTTC

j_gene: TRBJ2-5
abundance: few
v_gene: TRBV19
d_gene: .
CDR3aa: CASSRGQGGTQYF
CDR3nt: TGTGCCAGTAGCCGAGGCCAGGGCGGGACCCAGTACTTC

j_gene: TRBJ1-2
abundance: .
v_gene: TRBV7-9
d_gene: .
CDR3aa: CASSRDGTYGYTF
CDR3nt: TGTGCCAGCAGCCGAGACGGCACTTATGGCTACACCTTC

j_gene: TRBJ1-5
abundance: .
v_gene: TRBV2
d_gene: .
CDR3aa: CASSDKSNQPQHF
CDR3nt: TGTGCCAGCAGTGACAAGAGCAATCAGCCCCAGCATTTT

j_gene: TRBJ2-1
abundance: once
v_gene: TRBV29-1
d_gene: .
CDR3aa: CSVVGGQAHEQFF
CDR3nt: TGCAGCGTTGTGGGTGGCCAAGCCCATGAGCAGTTCTTC

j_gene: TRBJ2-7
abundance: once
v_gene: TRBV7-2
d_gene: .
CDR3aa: CASSTEGPGPYEQYF
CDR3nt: TGTGCCAGCAGCACCGAGGGTCCTGGCCCCTACGAGCAGTACTTC

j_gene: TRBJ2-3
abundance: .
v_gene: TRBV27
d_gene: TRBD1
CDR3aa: CASSNGDRITDTQYF
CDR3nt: TGTGCCAGCAGCAACGGGGACAGAATCACAGATACGCAGTATTTT

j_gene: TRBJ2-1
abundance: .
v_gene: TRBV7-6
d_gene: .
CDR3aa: CASSLDGGEQFF
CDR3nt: TGTGCCAGCAGCTTAGATGGAGGTGAGCAGTTCTTC